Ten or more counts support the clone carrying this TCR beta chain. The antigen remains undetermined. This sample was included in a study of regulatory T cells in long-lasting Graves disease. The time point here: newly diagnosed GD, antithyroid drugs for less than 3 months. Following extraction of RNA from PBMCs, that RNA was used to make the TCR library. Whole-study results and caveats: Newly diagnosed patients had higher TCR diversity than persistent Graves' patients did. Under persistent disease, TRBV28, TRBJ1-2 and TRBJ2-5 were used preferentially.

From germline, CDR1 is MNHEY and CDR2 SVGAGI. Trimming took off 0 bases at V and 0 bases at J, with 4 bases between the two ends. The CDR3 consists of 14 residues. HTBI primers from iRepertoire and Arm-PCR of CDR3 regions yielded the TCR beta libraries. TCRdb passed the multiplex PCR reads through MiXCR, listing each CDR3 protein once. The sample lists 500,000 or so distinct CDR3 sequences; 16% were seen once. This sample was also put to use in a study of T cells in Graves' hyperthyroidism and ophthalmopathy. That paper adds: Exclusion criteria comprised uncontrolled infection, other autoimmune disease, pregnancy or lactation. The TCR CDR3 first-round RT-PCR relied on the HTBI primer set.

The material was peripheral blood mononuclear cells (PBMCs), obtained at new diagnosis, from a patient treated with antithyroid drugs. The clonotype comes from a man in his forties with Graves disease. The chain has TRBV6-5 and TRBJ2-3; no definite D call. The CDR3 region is CASSYSSSTDTQYF. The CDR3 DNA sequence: TGTGCCAGCAGTTACTCTAGTAGCACAGATACGCAGTATTTT.